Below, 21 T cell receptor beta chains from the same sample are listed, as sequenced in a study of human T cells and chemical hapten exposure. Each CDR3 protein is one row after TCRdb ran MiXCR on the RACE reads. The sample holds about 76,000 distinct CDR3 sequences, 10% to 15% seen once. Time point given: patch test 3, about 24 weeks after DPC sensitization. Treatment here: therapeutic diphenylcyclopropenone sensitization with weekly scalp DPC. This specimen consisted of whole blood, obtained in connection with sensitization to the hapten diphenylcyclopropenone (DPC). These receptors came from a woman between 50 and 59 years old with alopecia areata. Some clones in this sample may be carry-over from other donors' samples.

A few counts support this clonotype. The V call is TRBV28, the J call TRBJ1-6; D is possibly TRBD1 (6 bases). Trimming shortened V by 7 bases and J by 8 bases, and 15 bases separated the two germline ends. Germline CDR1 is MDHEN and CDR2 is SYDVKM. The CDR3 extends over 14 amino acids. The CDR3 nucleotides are TGTGCCAGCAACGCCGGGACAAGGCATTCACCCCTCCACTTT. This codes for CASNAGTRHSPLHF.

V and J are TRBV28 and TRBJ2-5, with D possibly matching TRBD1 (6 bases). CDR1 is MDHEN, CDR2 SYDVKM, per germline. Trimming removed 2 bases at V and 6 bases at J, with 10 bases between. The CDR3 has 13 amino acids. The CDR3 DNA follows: TGTGCCAGCAGTTTACTCCAGGGGCAGACCCAGTACTTC. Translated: CASSLLQGQTQYF.

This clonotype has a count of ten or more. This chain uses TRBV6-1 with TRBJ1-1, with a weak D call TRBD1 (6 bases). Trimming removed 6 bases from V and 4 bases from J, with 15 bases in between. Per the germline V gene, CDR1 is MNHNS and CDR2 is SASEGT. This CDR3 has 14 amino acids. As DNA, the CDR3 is TGTGCCAGCAGAGCATCAGGGGATTCCACTGAAGCTTTCTTT. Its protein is CASRASGDSTEAFF.

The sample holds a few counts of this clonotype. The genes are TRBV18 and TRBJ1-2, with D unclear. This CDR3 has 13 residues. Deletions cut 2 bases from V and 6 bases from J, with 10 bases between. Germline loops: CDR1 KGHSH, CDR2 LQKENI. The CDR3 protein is CASSPSGSDGYTF. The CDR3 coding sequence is TGTGCCAGCTCACCATCAGGTTCGGATGGCTACACCTTC.

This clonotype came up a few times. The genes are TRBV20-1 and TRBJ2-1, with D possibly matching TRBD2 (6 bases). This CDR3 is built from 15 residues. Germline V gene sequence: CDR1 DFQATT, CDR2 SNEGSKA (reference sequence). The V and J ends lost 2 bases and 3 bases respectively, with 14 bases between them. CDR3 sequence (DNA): TGCAGTGCTAGAATTAGCGGTAAAGACTACAATGAGCAGTTCTTC. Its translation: CSARISGKDYNEQFF.

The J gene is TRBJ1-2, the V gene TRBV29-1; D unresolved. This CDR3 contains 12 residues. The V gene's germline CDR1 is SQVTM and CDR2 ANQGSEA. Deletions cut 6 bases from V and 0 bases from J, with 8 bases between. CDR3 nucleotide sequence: TGCAGCGTATTCCTCACTAACTATGGCTACACCTTC. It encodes CSVFLTNYGYTF.

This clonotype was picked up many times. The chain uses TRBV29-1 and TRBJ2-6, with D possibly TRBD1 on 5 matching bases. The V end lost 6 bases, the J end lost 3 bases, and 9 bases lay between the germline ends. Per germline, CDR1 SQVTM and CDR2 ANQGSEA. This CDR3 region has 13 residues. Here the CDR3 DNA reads TGCAGCGTCGAGACAGTTGGGGCCAACGTCCTGACTTTC. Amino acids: CSVETVGANVLTF. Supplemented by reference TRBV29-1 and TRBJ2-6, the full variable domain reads SAVISQKPSRDICQRGTSLTIQCQVDSQVTMMFWYRQQPGQSLTLIATANQGSEATYESGFVIDKFPISRPNLTFSTLTVSNMSPEDSSIYLCSVETVGANVLTFGAGSRLTVL.

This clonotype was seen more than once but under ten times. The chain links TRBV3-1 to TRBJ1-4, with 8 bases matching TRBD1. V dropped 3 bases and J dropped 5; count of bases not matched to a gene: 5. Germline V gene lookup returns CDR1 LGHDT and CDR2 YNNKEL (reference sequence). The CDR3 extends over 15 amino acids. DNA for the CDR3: TGTGCCAGCAGCCAGTGGACAGGGCGGAATGAAAAACTGTTTTTT. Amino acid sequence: CASSQWTGRNEKLFF.

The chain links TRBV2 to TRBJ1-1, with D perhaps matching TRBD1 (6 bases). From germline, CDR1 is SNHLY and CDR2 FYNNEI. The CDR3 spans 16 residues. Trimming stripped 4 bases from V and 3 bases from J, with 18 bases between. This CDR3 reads CASSARPQGWDTEAFF. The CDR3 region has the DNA TGTGCCAGCAGTGCCCGCCCACAGGGCTGGGACACTGAAGCTTTCTTT.

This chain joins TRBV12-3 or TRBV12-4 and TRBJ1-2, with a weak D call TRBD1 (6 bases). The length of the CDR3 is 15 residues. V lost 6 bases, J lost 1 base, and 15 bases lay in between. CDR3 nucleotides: TGTGCCAGCAGCCAAAGGGGGGGGCATAACTATGGCTACACCTTC. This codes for CASSQRGGHNYGYTF.

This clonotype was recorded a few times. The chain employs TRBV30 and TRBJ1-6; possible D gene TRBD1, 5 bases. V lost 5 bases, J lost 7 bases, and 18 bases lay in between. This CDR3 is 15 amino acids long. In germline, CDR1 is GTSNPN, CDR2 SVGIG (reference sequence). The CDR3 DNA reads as TGTGCCTGGGATCTAACGGGACTTATGAATTCACCCCTCCACTTT. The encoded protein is CAWDLTGLMNSPLHF.

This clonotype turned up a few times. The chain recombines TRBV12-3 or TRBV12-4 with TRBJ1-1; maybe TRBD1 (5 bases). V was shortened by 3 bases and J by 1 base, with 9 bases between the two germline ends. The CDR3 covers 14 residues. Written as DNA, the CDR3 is TGTGCCAGCAGTTTTAGGAGGGGGAACACTGAAGCTTTCTTT. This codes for CASSFRRGNTEAFF.

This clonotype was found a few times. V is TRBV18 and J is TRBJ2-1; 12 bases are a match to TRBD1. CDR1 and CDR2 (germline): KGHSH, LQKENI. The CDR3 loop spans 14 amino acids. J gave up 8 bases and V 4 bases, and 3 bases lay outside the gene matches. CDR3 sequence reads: CASSRGQGADEQFF. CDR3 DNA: TGTGCCAGCTCACGGGGACAGGGGGCGGATGAGCAGTTCTTC.

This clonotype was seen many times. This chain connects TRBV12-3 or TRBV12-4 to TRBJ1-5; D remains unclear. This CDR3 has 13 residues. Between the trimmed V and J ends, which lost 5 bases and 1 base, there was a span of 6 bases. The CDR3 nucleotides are TGTGCCAGCAGTCTCACAAGCAATCAGCCCCAGCATTTT. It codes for CASSLTSNQPQHF.

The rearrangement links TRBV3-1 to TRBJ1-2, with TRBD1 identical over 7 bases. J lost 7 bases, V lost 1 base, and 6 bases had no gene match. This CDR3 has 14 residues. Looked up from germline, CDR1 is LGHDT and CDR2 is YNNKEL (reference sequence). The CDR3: CASSQVEGAFGYTF. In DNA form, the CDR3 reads TGTGCCAGCAGCCAAGTTGAGGGGGCTTTTGGCTACACCTTC.

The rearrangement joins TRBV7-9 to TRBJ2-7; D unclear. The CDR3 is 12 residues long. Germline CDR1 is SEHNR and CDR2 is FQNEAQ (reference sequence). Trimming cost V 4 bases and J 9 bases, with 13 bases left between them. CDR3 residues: CASSSGASGQYF. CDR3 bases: TGTGCCAGCAGCTCCGGAGCCTCCGGGCAGTACTTC.

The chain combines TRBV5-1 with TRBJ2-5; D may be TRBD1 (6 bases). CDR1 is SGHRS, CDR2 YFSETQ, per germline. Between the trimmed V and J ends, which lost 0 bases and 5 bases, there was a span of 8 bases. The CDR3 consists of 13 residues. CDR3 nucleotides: TGCGCCAGCAGCTTGGACAGGGTGGAGACCCAGTACTTC. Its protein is CASSLDRVETQYF.

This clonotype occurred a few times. CDR3 residues: CASSSGLAGNNEQFF. In DNA, the CDR3 is TGCGCCAGCAGCTCGGGACTAGCGGGAAACAATGAGCAGTTCTTC. The chain recombines TRBV5-1 with TRBJ2-1; 13 bases are shared with TRBD2. CDR3 length: 15 residues. Germline assignment: CDR1 SGHRS and CDR2 YFSETQ. The trim removed 3 bases at V and 5 bases at J, leaving 2 bases unmatched.

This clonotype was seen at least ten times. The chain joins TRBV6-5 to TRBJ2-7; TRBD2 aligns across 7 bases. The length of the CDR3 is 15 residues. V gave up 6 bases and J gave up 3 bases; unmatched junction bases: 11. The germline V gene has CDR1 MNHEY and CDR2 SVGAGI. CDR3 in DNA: TGTGCCAGCAGCCTAGGGCTAGCGGTCAGCTACGAGCAGTACTTC. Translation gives CASSLGLAVSYEQYF.

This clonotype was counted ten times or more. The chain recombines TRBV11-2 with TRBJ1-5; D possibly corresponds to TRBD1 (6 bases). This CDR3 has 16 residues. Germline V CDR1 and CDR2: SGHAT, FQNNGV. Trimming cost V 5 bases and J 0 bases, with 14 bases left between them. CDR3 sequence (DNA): TGTGCCAGCAGCGCTATCAGGGGACGTAGCAATCAGCCCCAGCATTTT. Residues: CASSAIRGRSNQPQHF.

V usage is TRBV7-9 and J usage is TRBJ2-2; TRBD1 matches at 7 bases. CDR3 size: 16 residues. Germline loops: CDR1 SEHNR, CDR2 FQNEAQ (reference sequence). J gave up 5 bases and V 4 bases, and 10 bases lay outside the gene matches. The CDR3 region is CASSSPSRQGTGELFF. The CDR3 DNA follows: TGTGCCAGCAGCTCACCGTCGAGACAGGGTACCGGGGAGCTGTTTTTT. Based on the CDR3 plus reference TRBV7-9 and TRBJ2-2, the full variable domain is DTGVSQNPRHKITKRGQNVTFRCDPISEHNRLYWYRQTLGQGPEFLTYFQNEAQLEKSRLLSDRFSAERPKGSFSTLEIQRTEQGDSAMYLCASSSPSRQGTGELFFGEGSRLTVL.